The 29 T cell receptor beta chains listed next were all sequenced from one sample in a study of blood T cells in healthy people across ages. The authors ran a second PCR of about 6 to 12 cycles using a sample-barcoded 5' primer and a J-beta primer mix. TCRdb re-analysed the 5' RACE reads in MiXCR, keeping a single row per CDR3 protein. The data show 1.5 million to 2 million distinct CDR3 sequences, about 32% seen once. Sample: blood. These TCRs come from a woman aged 25 to 39 in good health.

This clonotype was found a few times. Sequence at one end of the junction differs from germline and may be a read error. J is TRBJ1-6 and V is TRBV20-1, with 10 bases identical to TRBD1. This CDR3 contains 14 residues. Germline V gene sequence: CDR1 DFQATT, CDR2 SNEGSKA (reference sequence). The CDR3 is CSARDRGQGSPPHF. As DNA, the CDR3 is TGCAGTGCACGGGACAGGGGACAGGGTTCACCCCCCCACTTT.

Comment on this clonotype: This may be a read error: a much more frequent sequence differs by one nucleotide. CDR3 in amino acids: CALRGEAKNIQHF. For the CDR3, the DNA is TGTGCCCTCAGGGGGGAAGCCAAAAACATTCAGCACTTC. The V call is TRBV6-4, the J call TRBJ2-4, with D possibly being TRBD1 (7 bases). Germline V gene lookup returns CDR1 MRHNA and CDR2 SNTAGT. CDR3 size: 13 residues.

This sequence joins TRBV20-1 and TRBJ2-1; the D gene is possibly TRBD1 (6 bases). This CDR3 has 16 amino acids. Germline loops: CDR1 DFQATT, CDR2 SNEGSKA (reference sequence). Trimming removed 5 bases at V and 2 bases at J, with 19 bases between. The CDR3 spells CSAVEVGGPTYNEQFF. In DNA form, the CDR3 reads TGCAGTGCTGTAGAGGTTGGGGGCCCTACCTACAATGAGCAGTTCTTC.

The chain has TRBV15 and TRBJ1-2; a weak D match, TRBD1 (5 bases). V dropped 5 bases and J dropped 4 bases, with 8 bases sitting between them. CDR1 is LNHNV and CDR2 is YYDKDF in the germline V gene (reference sequence). The CDR3 has 12 amino acids. The CDR3, as DNA: TGTGCCACCAGCGCTGACAGCTATGGCTACACCTTC. This encodes CATSADSYGYTF.

In regard to this clonotype: Its ends do not fully match the called genes, so a read error is possible. The chain has TRBV12-3 or TRBV12-4 and TRBJ2-5; 8 nucleotides line up with TRBD1. There are 15 residues in the CDR3. CDR3 bases: TGTGCTAGCAGACCCGGCAGGGGGCTGGGGGAGACCCAGTACTTC. Translating gives CASRPGRGLGETQYF.

In the case of this clonotype: A junction end diverges from the germline sequence, so it may reflect a read error. V is TRBV12-3 or TRBV12-4 and J is TRBJ2-5; 7 bases map to TRBD2. The end of the DNA fits TRBJ2-7 better, so the J call may be wrong. This CDR3 is built from 14 residues. In DNA, the CDR3 is TGTGTCAGCAGGGACTGGGGGGGTTGGAACGAGCAGTACTTC. It is translated as CVSRDWGGWNEQYF.

This clonotype was detected only a few times. The chain has TRBV7-2 and TRBJ2-3; D remains unclear. Per germline, CDR1 SGHTA and CDR2 FQGNSA. Trimming cost V 5 bases and J 0 bases, with 12 bases left between them. CDR3 length equals 15 residues. DNA for the CDR3: TGTGCCAGCAGCCCGTCCTGGATAAGCACAGATACGCAGTATTTT. It codes for CASSPSWISTDTQYF.

This clonotype was seen a handful of times. The chain couples TRBV5-6 to TRBJ2-7; TRBD1 agrees at 7 bases. The CDR3 consists of 16 residues. Trimming removed 4 bases from V and 3 bases from J; junction bases left unmatched: 13. The germline CDR1 and CDR2 sequences are SGHDT and YYEEEE. This CDR3 reads CASSKTPGQSFYEQYF. In DNA, the CDR3 is TGTGCCAGCAGCAAGACACCGGGACAGAGTTTCTACGAGCAGTACTTC.

V and J are TRBV9 and TRBJ1-2, with D uncertain. The CDR3 extends over 13 amino acids. CDR1 and CDR2 from the germline V gene are SGDLS and YYNGEE. The V and J ends lost 5 bases and 4 bases respectively, with 12 bases between them. In DNA, the CDR3 is TGTGCCAGCAGGGATGGGGAGAGCTATGGCTACACCTTC. Amino acid sequence: CASRDGESYGYTF.

The chain uses TRBV6-6 and TRBJ2-2, with TRBD2 matching over 10 bases. From germline, CDR1 is MNHNY and CDR2 SVGAGI (reference sequence). V shed 7 bases and J 8 bases; nucleotides not matched to a gene: 10. The CDR3 consists of 15 residues. The CDR3 nucleotides are TGTGCCAGCACCATAGCGGGAGGTGGGAGGGGGGAGCTGTTTTTT. Translated, it gives CASTIAGGGRGELFF.

The V and J genes are TRBV6-1 and TRBJ2-2, with 8 nucleotides matching TRBD1. This CDR3 has 19 amino acids. Germline V gene lookup returns CDR1 MNHNS and CDR2 SASEGT. V shed 4 bases and J 4 bases; nucleotides not matched to a gene: 17. This CDR3 is CASSGLDRGGKSSTGELFF. Here the CDR3 DNA reads TGTGCCAGCAGTGGACTAGACAGGGGTGGCAAGTCGAGCACCGGGGAGCTGTTTTTT.

The rearrangement joins TRBV7-3 to TRBJ2-5; possible D gene TRBD2, 6 bases. The ends were cut back, 5 bases at V and 3 bases at J, with 16 bases in the middle. The CDR3 has 15 amino acids. The germline V gene has CDR1 SGHTA and CDR2 FQGTGA. The CDR3: CASSPPGLTEETQYF. CDR3 coding DNA: TGTGCCAGCAGCCCCCCGGGACTGACGGAAGAGACCCAGTACTTC.

The rearrangement uses TRBV27 and TRBJ2-3; 14 bases are a match to TRBD2. Per germline, CDR1 MNHEY and CDR2 SMNVEV (reference sequence). There are 16 residues in the CDR3. Losses at the gene ends were 5 bases for V and 5 bases for J; bases not matched to a gene: 6. The CDR3 DNA is TGTGCCAGCAGTATCCGACTAGCGGGAGGGCAAGATACGCAGTATTTT. Translation: CASSIRLAGGQDTQYF.

The V call is TRBV30, the J call TRBJ1-5; D uncertain. The CDR3 contains 13 residues. Germline V lookup: CDR1 GTSNPN, CDR2 SVGIG (reference sequence). Between the trimmed V and J ends, which lost 2 bases and 1 base, there was a span of 6 bases. In DNA, the CDR3 is TGTGCCTGGAGTTTTGACAGCAATCAGCCCCAGCATTTT. Its protein is CAWSFDSNQPQHF.

This clonotype was seen more than once but under ten times. V gene TRBV6-1 combines with J gene TRBJ2-7; TRBD2 matches 10 bases. J was trimmed by 3 bases and V by 5 bases; bases with no gene match: 16. The germline V gene has CDR1 MNHNS and CDR2 SASEGT. The CDR3 spans 18 residues. Written as DNA, the CDR3 is TGTGCCAGCAGTCCAGGGGCTAGCGGGAGACCCGAAGACTACGAGCAGTACTTC. Encoded protein: CASSPGASGRPEDYEQYF.

This clonotype was detected a few times. The chain uses TRBV27 and TRBJ2-3, with D unresolved. This CDR3 is 16 amino acids long. Germline values: CDR1 MNHEY, CDR2 SMNVEV (reference sequence). V gave up 6 bases and J gave up 2 bases, with 18 bases separating them. The CDR3 sequence is CASSPGSDVPTDTQYF. CDR3 DNA: TGTGCCAGCAGCCCGGGCAGCGACGTCCCCACAGATACGCAGTATTTT.

V gene TRBV27 combines with J gene TRBJ1-1, with 10 nucleotides matching TRBD1. J lost 5 bases, V lost 6 bases, and 9 bases had no gene match. The CDR3 spans 15 residues. Germline V gives CDR1 MNHEY, CDR2 SMNVEV (reference sequence). The CDR3 DNA sequence: TGTGCCAGCAGGGGACAGGGGAAGAGTGGGACTGAAGCTTTCTTT. Encoded protein: CASRGQGKSGTEAFF.

The CDR3 loop is CASSWAPLRAYEQYF. The DNA of the CDR3 is TGTGCCAGCAGTTGGGCCCCCCTAAGGGCGTACGAGCAGTACTTC. V gene TRBV27 combines with J gene TRBJ2-7; no definite D call. V lost 4 bases and J lost 4, with 17 bases in between. The CDR3 spans 15 residues. In germline, CDR1 is MNHEY, CDR2 SMNVEV (reference sequence).

V gene TRBV6-4 combines with J gene TRBJ2-7, with D possibly being TRBD1 (6 bases). Germline V gene sequence: CDR1 MRHNA, CDR2 SNTAGT. This CDR3 contains 15 residues. V was cut by 8 bases and J by 2 bases, with 19 bases left in between. The CDR3, as DNA: TGTGCCAGCGATGCCCAGGCAGGGGTTCCCTACGAGCAGTACTTC. Its protein product is CASDAQAGVPYEQYF.

The genes are TRBV20-1 and TRBJ2-7; D ambiguous. Trimming cost V 1 base and J 3 bases, with 10 bases left between them. CDR1 is DFQATT and CDR2 is SNEGSKA in the germline V gene (reference sequence). The CDR3 loop spans 13 amino acids. The CDR3, as DNA: TGCAGTGCTAGAGGAGCAGTGGGCTACGAGCAGTACTTC. Its protein product is CSARGAVGYEQYF.

This clonotype has just a few counts. A much larger clone lies a single base off, so this may be a read error. The chain links TRBV6-2 or TRBV6-3 to TRBJ2-7; 13 bases line up with TRBD2. CDR3 length: 16 amino acids. CDR1 is MNHEY, CDR2 SVGEGT, per germline. V lost 4 bases to trimming and J lost 3 bases; unmatched junction nucleotides: 6. This CDR3 is CASSLLGTSGNYEQYF. CDR3 nucleotide sequence: TGTGCCAGCAGTTTACTCGGGACTAGCGGGAACTACGAGCAGTACTTC.

This clonotype was detected a few times. CDR3 sequence: CASSLDTGGLGEQFF. As DNA, the CDR3 is TGTGCCAGCAGCTTAGATACGGGGGGGCTGGGTGAGCAGTTCTTC. The V gene is TRBV7-9, the J gene TRBJ2-1, with TRBD2 matching over 8 bases. The CDR3 is made up of 15 amino acids. Trimming took 1 base from V and 9 from J; bases not matched to a gene: 8. CDR1 SEHNR and CDR2 FQNEAQ come from the germline V gene (reference sequence).

The genes are TRBV6-1 and TRBJ1-4, with D hard to call. This CDR3 has 15 amino acids. V was cut by 4 bases and J by 8 bases, with 17 bases left in between. Per germline, CDR1 MNHNS and CDR2 SASEGT. The CDR3, as DNA: TGTGCCAGCAGTGCCCCGCGACCCTGTAACGAAAAACTGTTTTTT. Translated: CASSAPRPCNEKLFF.

V gene TRBV25-1 combines with J gene TRBJ2-7, with D possibly called TRBD1 or TRBD2 (5 bases each). Germline values: CDR1 MGHDK, CDR2 SYGVNS. Trimming took off 6 bases at V and 5 bases at J, with 17 bases between the two ends. The CDR3 is 14 amino acids. CDR3: CASSQGAYGHEQYF. CDR3 nucleotide sequence: TGTGCCAGCAGCCAGGGAGCGTACGGGCACGAGCAGTACTTC.

This clonotype has just a few counts. The chain recombines TRBV7-9 with TRBJ2-3; a weak D match, TRBD2 (6 bases). This CDR3 has 15 residues. Per germline, CDR1 SEHNR and CDR2 FQNEAQ (reference sequence). The CDR3 spells CAISLNEEGQNTQYF. The CDR3 DNA follows: TGTGCAATCAGCTTAAACGAGGAGGGGCAAAATACGCAGTATTTT.

This clonotype has a single count. The chain recombines TRBV5-1 with TRBJ2-2, with a tentative D call TRBD2 (5 bases). Trimming cost V 4 bases and J 1 base, with 11 bases left between them. This CDR3 has 15 amino acids. Germline CDR1 and CDR2: SGHRS and YFSETQ. CDR3 loop: CASSPAGRNTGELFF. The DNA of the CDR3 is TGCGCCAGCAGCCCGGCGGGCCGGAACACCGGGGAGCTGTTTTTT.

Written as DNA, the CDR3 is TGCAGTGCTAGGGACCCGACAGGGAACACTGAAGCTTTCTTT. It yields the protein CSARDPTGNTEAFF. V usage is TRBV20-1 and J usage is TRBJ1-1, with D perhaps matching TRBD1 (6 bases). Trimming removed 3 bases at V and 1 base at J, with 12 bases between. The CDR3 has 14 residues. Germline CDR1 DFQATT, CDR2 SNEGSKA (reference sequence).

To note about this clonotype: A much larger clone differs from this one at a single base, so this may be a read error. The V call is TRBV6-1, the J call TRBJ2-5, with a possible D match to TRBD2 (5 bases). The germline gives CDR1 MNHNS, CDR2 SASEGT. Deletions cut 4 bases from V and 5 bases from J, with 26 bases between. The CDR3 runs 18 residues. DNA for the CDR3: TGTGCCAGCAGTGGGCCAATCAGCGCGGGTGCTCACTGGGAGACCCAGTACTTC. Its protein is CASSGPISAGAHWETQYF.

This clonotype was counted only a few times. The chain joins TRBV4-1 to TRBJ2-5, with 14 nucleotides matching TRBD2. Germline V gene data show CDR1 as MGHRA and CDR2 as YSYEKL. The CDR3 extends over 19 amino acids. Trimming took 4 bases from V and 2 from J; bases not matched to a gene: 12. This chain's CDR3 is CASSLSHSGLAGEQETQYF. CDR3 in DNA: TGCGCCAGCAGCCTAAGCCACTCGGGACTAGCGGGGGAGCAAGAGACCCAGTACTTC.